This is a list of T cell receptor beta chains from one sample in a study of radiotherapy plus CTLA-4 blockade in lung cancer. Data came from immunoSEQ multiplex PCR; TCRdb stores just in-frame clones and leaves some out. The table shows about 39,000 clones, with about four fifths occurring only once. Sequenced material: peripheral blood, taken from a patient treated with radiotherapy plus ipilimumab. All receptors derive from a human donor with non-small cell lung cancer that progressed on radiotherapy plus ipilimumab. Both conserved end residues are part of each CDR3. Each record gives: V gene, J gene, clone size, D gene, CDR3 protein, CDR3 DNA. The D gene is left open where the match is weak. A row's size may be missing; if present it is once, few, many or a size class.

V: TRBV5-1; J: TRBJ1-2; size: .; D: .; CDR3: CASRGGAYYGYTF; DNA: TGCGCCAGCAGGGGGGGGGCTTACTATGGCTACACCTTC
V: TRBV6-5; J: TRBJ1-3; size: .; D: TRBD1; CDR3: CASSYSTGASGNTIYF; DNA: TGTGCCAGCAGTTACTCGACAGGGGCCTCTGGAAACACCATATATTTT
V: TRBV4-2; J: TRBJ1-2; size: .; D: .; CDR3: CASSQEWQGEEGYTF; DNA: TGTGCCAGCAGCCAAGAATGGCAGGGCGAAGAGGGCTACACCTTC
V: TRBV5-1; J: TRBJ2-1; size: .; D: TRBD1; CDR3: CASSASGGSYNEQFF; DNA: TGCGCCAGCAGCGCCTCAGGGGGCTCCTACAATGAGCAGTTCTTC
V: TRBV5-4; J: TRBJ2-3; size: once; D: .; CDR3: CASSTRHSSDTQYF; DNA: TGTGCCAGCAGCACCCGGCACAGTTCCGATACGCAGTATTTT
V: TRBV4-2; J: TRBJ1-3; size: once; D: TRBD1; CDR3: CASSQDSAGGAYTIYF; DNA: TGTGCCAGCAGCCAAGATTCGGCAGGGGGCGCATACACCATATATTTT
V: TRBV6-5; J: TRBJ1-2; size: .; D: .; CDR3: CASSRGGGYGYTF; DNA: TGTGCCAGCAGCCGCGGGGGTGGCTATGGCTACACCTTC
V: TRBV7-2; J: TRBJ2-1; size: .; D: TRBD2; CDR3: CASSLGTSGGASTGQFF; DNA: TGTGCCAGCAGCTTAGGGACTAGCGGGGGGGCATCAACCGGGCAGTTCTTC
V: TRBV11-2; J: TRBJ1-2; size: .; D: .; CDR3: CASSREIYGYTF; DNA: TGTGCCAGCAGCCGCGAGATCTATGGCTACACCTTC
V: TRBV4-2; J: TRBJ1-6; size: .; D: .; CDR3: CASSQEGSLFTYNSPLHF; DNA: TGTGCCAGCAGCCAAGAGGGCAGCCTATTTACCTATAATTCACCCCTCCACTTT
V: TRBV7-2; J: TRBJ1-2; size: .; D: TRBD1; CDR3: CASSSRQGARGYTF; DNA: TGTGCCAGCAGCTCGAGACAGGGGGCGCGAGGCTACACCTTC
V: TRBV2; J: TRBJ2-5; size: once; D: .; CDR3: CASSDALLRGGLTQYF; DNA: TGTGCCAGCAGTGATGCCCTCTTAAGGGGTGGTTTGACCCAGTACTTC
V: TRBV27; J: TRBJ1-1; size: .; D: .; CDR3: CASSGVQGLNTEAFF; DNA: TGTGCCAGCAGTGGGGTTCAGGGGCTGAACACTGAAGCTTTCTTT
V: TRBV7-2; J: TRBJ2-7; size: .; D: TRBD2; CDR3: CASSLALVGLAGGRGYEQYF; DNA: TGTGCCAGCAGCTTAGCCCTCGTGGGACTAGCGGGGGGGCGGGGCTACGAGCAGTACTTC
V: TRBV6-1; J: TRBJ1-1; size: .; D: .; CDR3: CASSGQLNTEAFF; DNA: TGTGCCAGCAGTGGACAGCTGAACACTGAAGCTTTCTTT
V: TRBV7-2; J: TRBJ2-2; size: .; D: .; CDR3: CASSLPSLGGELFF; DNA: TGTGCCAGCAGCTTACCTAGTTTAGGCGGGGAGCTGTTTTTT
V: TRBV2; J: TRBJ2-2; size: .; D: .; CDR3: CASSSGQTNTGELFF; DNA: TGTGCCAGCAGTTCCGGACAGACGAACACCGGGGAGCTGTTTTTT
V: TRBV5-1; J: TRBJ2-3; size: once; D: .; CDR3: CASGSRRNSDTQYF; DNA: TGCGCCAGCGGTAGCCGACGTAATTCAGATACGCAGTATTTT
V: TRBV5-1; J: TRBJ1-4; size: .; D: .; CDR3: CASSPGRAGEKLFF; DNA: TGCGCCAGCAGCCCGGGGAGGGCCGGGGAAAAACTGTTTTTT
V: TRBV7-9; J: TRBJ1-1; size: .; D: .; CDR3: CASSVPAGPMNTEAFF; DNA: TGTGCCAGCAGCGTCCCGGCGGGACCGATGAACACTGAAGCTTTCTTT
V: TRBV5-1; J: TRBJ2-2; size: few; D: .; CDR3: CASSTGLQNTGELFF; DNA: TGCGCCAGCAGCACGGGACTCCAGAACACCGGGGAGCTGTTTTTT
V: TRBV4-1; J: TRBJ2-5; size: once; D: TRBD2; CDR3: CASSRGGEGHETQYF; DNA: TGCGCCAGCAGCCGGGGGGGTGAGGGGCACGAGACCCAGTACTTC
V: TRBV11-2; J: TRBJ2-7; size: .; D: .; CDR3: CASSGPQPTYSYEQYF; DNA: TGTGCCAGCAGCGGGCCCCAACCGACATATTCCTACGAGCAGTACTTC
V: TRBV2; J: TRBJ1-6; size: once; D: .; CDR3: CASRPEGDSPLHF; DNA: TGTGCCAGCCGGCCCGAGGGAGATTCACCCCTCCACTTT
V: TRBV28; J: TRBJ2-5; size: .; D: .; CDR3: CASRPGGARYQETQYF; DNA: TGTGCCAGCAGGCCGGGCGGGGCCCGATACCAAGAGACCCAGTACTTC
V: TRBV7-3; J: TRBJ2-1; size: .; D: TRBD2; CDR3: CASSTGTIYNEQFF; DNA: TGTGCCAGCAGCACCGGGACTATATACAATGAGCAGTTCTTC
V: TRBV5-4; J: TRBJ1-3; size: .; D: .; CDR3: CASSLDRNSGNTIYF; DNA: TGTGCCAGCAGCTTGGACAGGAACTCTGGAAACACCATATATTTT
V: TRBV6-1; J: TRBJ2-5; size: .; D: TRBD1; CDR3: CASSEADRGLEETQYF; DNA: TGTGCCAGCAGTGAAGCCGACAGGGGGCTGGAGGAGACCCAGTACTTC
V: TRBV6-6; J: TRBJ2-7; size: .; D: TRBD1; CDR3: CASSESGTGVPGQYF; DNA: TGTGCCAGCAGTGAGTCCGGGACAGGGGTCCCCGGGCAGTACTTC
V: TRBV5-4; J: TRBJ2-7; size: .; D: .; CDR3: CASSLNNNYEQYF; DNA: TGTGCCAGCAGCTTGAACAACAACTACGAGCAGTACTTC
V: TRBV5-1; J: TRBJ2-1; size: .; D: TRBD2; CDR3: CASSESGGAHEQFF; DNA: TGCGCCAGCTCAGAGAGCGGGGGGGCGCATGAGCAGTTCTTC
V: TRBV5-8; J: TRBJ1-4; size: few; D: .; CDR3: CASSLKPSGEKLFF; DNA: TGTGCCAGCAGCTTAAAACCTTCCGGTGAAAAACTGTTTTTT
V: TRBV9; J: TRBJ2-7; size: .; D: .; CDR3: CASSVDAAYEQYF; DNA: TGTGCCAGCAGCGTAGATGCGGCCTACGAGCAGTACTTC
V: TRBV6-5; J: TRBJ2-3; size: .; D: TRBD2; CDR3: CASSYIAGPDTQYF; DNA: TGTGCCAGCAGTTACATAGCGGGACCAGATACGCAGTATTTT
V: TRBV11-2; J: TRBJ2-7; size: once; D: TRBD2; CDR3: CASSMPAGGSYEQYF; DNA: TGTGCCAGCAGCATGCCGGCGGGGGGGAGTTACGAGCAGTACTTC
V: TRBV5-1; J: TRBJ1-1; size: .; D: TRBD1; CDR3: CASSSGDRLNTEAFF; DNA: TGCGCCAGCAGCTCGGGGGACAGATTGAACACTGAAGCTTTCTTT
V: TRBV5-8; J: TRBJ2-5; size: .; D: TRBD2; CDR3: CASSPLAGGPHGETQYF; DNA: TGTGCCAGCAGCCCGCTAGCGGGGGGCCCGCATGGAGAGACCCAGTACTTC
V: TRBV5-6; J: TRBJ2-5; size: few; D: .; CDR3: CASSPHPDQETQYF; DNA: TGTGCCAGCAGCCCCCACCCAGACCAAGAGACCCAGTACTTC
V: TRBV6-5; J: TRBJ2-3; size: .; D: .; CDR3: CASRGAATDTQYF; DNA: TGTGCCAGCAGGGGGGCCGCCACAGATACGCAGTATTTT
V: TRBV7-3; J: TRBJ2-7; size: .; D: .; CDR3: CASSTGGGYEQYF; DNA: TGTGCCAGCAGTACGGGGGGCGGCTACGAGCAGTACTTC
V: TRBV18; J: TRBJ1-1; size: .; D: .; CDR3: CASSTAGLVDTEAFF; DNA: TGTGCCAGCTCAACCGCGGGACTAGTGGACACTGAAGCTTTCTTT
V: TRBV5-3; J: TRBJ2-3; size: .; D: TRBD2; CDR3: CARSLVRGGATDTQYF; DNA: TGTGCCAGAAGCTTGGTACGGGGGGGGGCCACAGATACGCAGTATTTT
V: TRBV7-3; J: TRBJ2-7; size: .; D: TRBD2; CDR3: CASSLGGGATYEQYF; DNA: TGTGCCAGCAGCTTAGGCGGGGGGGCCACCTACGAGCAGTACTTC
V: TRBV18; J: TRBJ2-3; size: .; D: .; CDR3: CASSLQGSADTQYF; DNA: TGTGCCAGCTCACTCCAGGGTTCCGCCGATACGCAGTATTTT
V: TRBV5-4; J: TRBJ2-7; size: .; D: TRBD2; CDR3: CASSYPASGLYEQYF; DNA: TGTGCCAGCAGCTACCCGGCTAGCGGACTCTACGAGCAGTACTTC
V: TRBV7-8; J: TRBJ1-1; size: .; D: TRBD1; CDR3: CASSLGPTGGITEAFF; DNA: TGTGCCAGCAGCTTAGGTCCGACAGGGGGCATCACTGAAGCTTTCTTT
V: TRBV15; J: TRBJ2-7; size: .; D: .; CDR3: CATLRDKSSYEQYF; DNA: TGTGCCACCTTACGGGACAAGAGCTCCTACGAGCAGTACTTC
V: TRBV7-9; J: TRBJ1-6; size: .; D: .; CDR3: CASSLERDNSPLHF; DNA: TGTGCCAGCAGCTTGGAGAGGGATAATTCACCCCTCCACTTT
V: TRBV6-5; J: TRBJ2-6; size: .; D: .; CDR3: CASSSGFSGANVLTF; DNA: TGTGCCAGCAGCTCCGGGTTCTCTGGGGCCAACGTCCTGACTTTC
V: TRBV18; J: TRBJ1-2; size: once; D: .; CDR3: CASSRRAGGDYGYTF; DNA: TGTGCCAGCTCACGGCGGGCGGGTGGCGACTATGGCTACACCTTC
V: TRBV27; J: TRBJ2-7; size: .; D: .; CDR3: CASSSKPGGSLYEQYF; DNA: TGTGCCAGCAGTTCGAAGCCCGGCGGGTCCTTATACGAGCAGTACTTC
V: TRBV4-1; J: TRBJ1-6; size: large; D: .; CDR3: CASSQPGTGEHNSPLHF; DNA: TGCGCCAGCAGCCAACCCGGAACCGGGGAGCATAATTCACCCCTCCACTTT
V: TRBV5-1; J: TRBJ1-3; size: few; D: .; CDR3: CASSAEPGTGNTIYF; DNA: TGCGCCAGCAGCGCCGAACCAGGTACTGGAAACACCATATATTTT
V: TRBV9; J: TRBJ2-2; size: .; D: .; CDR3: CASSVVGGTGELFF; DNA: TGTGCCAGCAGCGTAGTCGGGGGCACCGGGGAGCTGTTTTTT
V: TRBV10-2; J: TRBJ2-3; size: once; D: .; CDR3: CASSLPGGTQYF; DNA: TGCGCCAGCAGTTTACCCGGAGGTACGCAGTATTTT
V: TRBV21-1; J: TRBJ1-3; size: .; D: .; CDR3: CASSTGQLGNTIYF; DNA: TGTGCCAGCAGCACGGGACAGCTCGGAAACACCATATATTTT
V: TRBV19; J: TRBJ1-5; size: .; D: .; CDR3: CASSRGGERNQPQHF; DNA: TGTGCCAGTAGTAGAGGGGGAGAACGAAATCAGCCCCAGCATTTT